This T cell receptor (beta chain) was identified in a study of blood T cells in healthy people across ages. General study points: No conclusive comparison of naive versus antigen-experienced cells was possible with unsorted PBMCs. Significant beta diversity loss was already apparent by age approximately 38, declining roughly linearly.

Next came a second PCR, run for roughly 6 to 11 cycles, which used a sample-barcoded 5' primer along with a J-beta primer mix. TCRdb recomputed calls from the 5' RACE reads with MiXCR, one row per CDR3 protein. The data contain more than 500,000 distinct CDR3 sequences, over 25% of them singletons. Germline CDR1 LGHDT, CDR2 YNNKEL (reference sequence). This CDR3 region has 14 residues. This clonotype was counted only a few times. Its cognate antigen is unknown. At one of its ends the junction is not consistent with the germline gene, which may arise from a read error. The same sample was also used in a study of T cells of mothers and their children. As reported in that work: Biologically related mothers and children overlapped slightly more than unrelated pairs, a non-significant difference.

The V and J genes are TRBV3-1 and TRBJ2-5; 7 bases line up with TRBD1. The sample comprised blood. This receptor was taken from a boy aged 2 to 9 in good health. CDR3: CASSQARDSATGVF. DNA for the CDR3: TGTGCCAGCAGCCAAGCCCGGGACAGCGCCACTGGGGTCTTC.